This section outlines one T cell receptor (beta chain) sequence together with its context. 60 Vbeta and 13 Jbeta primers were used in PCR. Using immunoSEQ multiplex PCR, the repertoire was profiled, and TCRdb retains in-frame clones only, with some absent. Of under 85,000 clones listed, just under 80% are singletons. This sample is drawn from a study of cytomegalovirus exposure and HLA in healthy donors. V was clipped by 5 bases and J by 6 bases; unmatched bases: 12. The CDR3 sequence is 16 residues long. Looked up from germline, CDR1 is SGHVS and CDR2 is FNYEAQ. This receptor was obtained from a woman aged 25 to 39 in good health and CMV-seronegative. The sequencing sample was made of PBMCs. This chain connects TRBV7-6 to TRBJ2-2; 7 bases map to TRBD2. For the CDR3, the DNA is TGTGCCAGCAGCGTCTCTACGGGGACTATAGCCGGGGAGCTGTTTTTT. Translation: CASSVSTGTIAGELFF. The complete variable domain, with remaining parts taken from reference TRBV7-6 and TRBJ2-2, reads GAGVSQSPRYKVTKRGQDVALRCDPISGHVSLYWYRQALGQGPEFLTYFNYEAQQDKSGLPNDRFSAERPEGSISTLTIQRTEQRDSAMYRCASSVSTGTIAGELFFGEGSRLTVL.